This TCR beta chain was obtained from a study of cytomegalovirus exposure and HLA in healthy donors. Regarding the study as a whole: The finding came from a later analysis; first-cohort TCR clusters tended to co-occur in the 90 to 150 validation repertoires.

Clones were sequenced by immunoSEQ multiplex PCR, and TCRdb holds only the in-frame ones, with some missing. The data hold tens of thousands of clones, with about 97% observed a single time. Of note for this clone: Its cognate antigen is unknown.

The receptor's source is a man aged 25-45 years in good health and CMV-seropositive. What was sequenced was PBMCs.

CDR3 region: CASSLGTGSGNQPQHF. As DNA, the CDR3 is TGTGCCAGCAGCTTAGGGACAGGGTCTGGCAATCAGCCCCAGCATTTT. The chain employs TRBV7-6 and TRBJ1-5; 8 nucleotides agree with TRBD1. After removal of 1 base from V and 2 bases from J, the junction contained 4 bases not matched to a gene. This CDR3 region has 16 residues. From germline, CDR1 is SGHVS and CDR2 FNYEAQ.